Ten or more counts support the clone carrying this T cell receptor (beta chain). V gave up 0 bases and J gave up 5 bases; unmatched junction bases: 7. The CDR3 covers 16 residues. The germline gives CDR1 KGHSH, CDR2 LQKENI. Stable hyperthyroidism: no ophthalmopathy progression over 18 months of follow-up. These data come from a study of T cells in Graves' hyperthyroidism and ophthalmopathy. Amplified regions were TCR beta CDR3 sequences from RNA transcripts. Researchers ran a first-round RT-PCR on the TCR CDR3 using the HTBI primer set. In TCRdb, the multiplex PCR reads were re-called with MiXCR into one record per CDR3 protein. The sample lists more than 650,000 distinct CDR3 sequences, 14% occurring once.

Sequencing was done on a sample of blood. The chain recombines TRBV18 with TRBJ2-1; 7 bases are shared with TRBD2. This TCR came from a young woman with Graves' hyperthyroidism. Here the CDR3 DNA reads TGTGCCAGCTCACCACCGAGACTAGCAGTCAACAATGAGCAGTTCTTC. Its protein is CASSPPRLAVNNEQFF. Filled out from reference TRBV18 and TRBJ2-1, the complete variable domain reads NAGVMQNPRHLVRRRGQEARLRCSPMKGHSHVYWYRQLPEEGLKFMVYLQKENIIDESGMPKERFSAEFPKEGPSILRIQQVVRGDSAAYFCASSPPRLAVNNEQFFGPGTRLTVL.